The TCR beta chain under discussion was sequenced for a study of neoadjuvant anti-PD-1 for oral cavity cancer. Blood libraries mostly used around 0.45 ug genomic DNA, six replicates each. The assay was immunoSEQ multiplex PCR, and TCRdb's table has in-frame clones only and misses some. This sample carries tens of thousands of clones, 85% to 90% of them seen once, and the ten largest clones take 2.5% to 3.5%. Time point described: after neoadjuvant nivolumab, at surgical resection. Patients were newly diagnosed with stage II-IVA oral cavity squamous cell carcinoma without prior systemic or radiation treatment. Analysis of PBMCs was direct, with no culture step. In germline, CDR1 is SEHNR, CDR2 FQNEAQ (reference sequence). The CDR3 loop spans 15 amino acids. The ends were cut back, 5 bases at V and 8 bases at J, with 18 bases in the middle.

This chain links TRBV7-9 with TRBJ2-2; tentatively, D is TRBD1 or TRBD2 (5 bases each). The starting material was PBMCs, obtained after nivolumab (anti-PD-1) treatment. This TCR was sampled from a person between 40 and 85 years old with oral cavity squamous cell carcinoma. The CDR3 sequence is CASSDPGRQRGELFF. The CDR3, as DNA: TGTGCCAGCAGCGATCCGGGACGGCAAAGAGGGGAGCTGTTTTTT.